The 3 T cell receptor beta chains below come from one sample, sequenced in a study of CD8 T cells in ankylosing spondylitis. Study outcomes and limitations: Ankylosing spondylitis blood appeared to be characterized by a TCR beta motif of several highly homologous variants.

These TCRs are of unknown antigen specificity. Using its own MiXCR run on the 5' RACE reads, TCRdb lists one record per CDR3 protein. This repertoire shows about 700,000 distinct CDR3 sequences, under 20% found once; its top ten account for 15% to 20%. Input material: blood, either unsorted or a sorted T cell fraction (not recorded which). These receptors were taken from a male donor with ankylosing spondylitis.

This clonotype has a handful of counts. The chain carries TRBV20-1 and TRBJ1-2, with D unresolved. CDR3 length equals 17 residues. V shed 6 bases and J shed 4 bases, with 27 bases lying between them. Germline values: CDR1 DFQATT, CDR2 SNEGSKA (reference sequence). CDR3 nucleotides: TGCAGTGCGCCCCCGCCCCCTGGACGGACTCCAAGCTATGGCTACACCTTC. This translates into CSAPPPPGRTPSYGYTF.

The V gene is TRBV27, the J gene TRBJ2-7; 9 nucleotides agree with TRBD2. The V gene end was trimmed by 3 bases and the J gene end by 0 bases; junction bases not matched to a gene: 6. The CDR3 runs 16 residues. Germline V lookup: CDR1 MNHEY, CDR2 SMNVEV (reference sequence). For the CDR3, the DNA is TGTGCCAGCAGTTTCACCCTTAGCGGGAGCTCCTACGAGCAGTACTTC. Its translation: CASSFTLSGSSYEQYF.

This clonotype was observed a few times. This chain connects TRBV29-1 to TRBJ2-5; possible D gene TRBD2, 5 bases. The CDR3 sequence is 14 residues long. Germline V gives CDR1 SQVTM, CDR2 ANQGSEA. V gave up 3 bases and J gave up 5 bases, with 16 bases separating them. DNA of the CDR3: TGCAGCGTTGAGTCGGGGTGGAGTGGGGAGACCCAGTACTTC. It encodes CSVESGWSGETQYF.